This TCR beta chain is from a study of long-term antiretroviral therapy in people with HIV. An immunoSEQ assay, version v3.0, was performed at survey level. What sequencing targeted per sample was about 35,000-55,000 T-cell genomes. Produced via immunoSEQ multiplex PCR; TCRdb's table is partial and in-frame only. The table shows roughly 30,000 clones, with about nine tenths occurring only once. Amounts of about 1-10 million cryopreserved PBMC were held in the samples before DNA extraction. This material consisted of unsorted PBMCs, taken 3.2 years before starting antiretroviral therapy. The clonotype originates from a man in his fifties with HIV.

CDR3: CASSRGGPNTEAFF. The CDR3 nucleotides are TGTGCCAGCAGCCGTGGGGGGCCGAACACTGAAGCTTTCTTT. This chain uses TRBV7-2 with TRBJ1-1, with D tentatively TRBD1 (6 bases). From germline, CDR1 is SGHTA and CDR2 FQGNSA. V lost 5 bases, J lost 1 base, and 11 bases lay in between. The CDR3 runs 14 residues.